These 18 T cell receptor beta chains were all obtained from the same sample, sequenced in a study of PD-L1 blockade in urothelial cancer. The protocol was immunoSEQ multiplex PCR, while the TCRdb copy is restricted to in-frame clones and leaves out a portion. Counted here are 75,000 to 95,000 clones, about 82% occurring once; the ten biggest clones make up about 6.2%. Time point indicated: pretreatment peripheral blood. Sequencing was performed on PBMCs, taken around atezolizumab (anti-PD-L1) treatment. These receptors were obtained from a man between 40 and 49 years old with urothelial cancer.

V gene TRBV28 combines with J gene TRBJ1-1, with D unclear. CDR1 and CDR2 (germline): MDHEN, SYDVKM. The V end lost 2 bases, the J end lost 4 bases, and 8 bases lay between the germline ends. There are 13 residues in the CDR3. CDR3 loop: CASSLIYGTEAFF. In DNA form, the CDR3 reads TGTGCCAGCAGTTTAATCTACGGCACTGAAGCTTTCTTT.

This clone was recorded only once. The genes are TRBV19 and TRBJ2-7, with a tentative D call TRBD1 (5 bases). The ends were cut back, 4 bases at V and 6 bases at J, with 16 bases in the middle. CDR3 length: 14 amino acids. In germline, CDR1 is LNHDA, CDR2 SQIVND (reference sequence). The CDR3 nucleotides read TGTGCCAGTAGTACAGGGTGGGCATCGGGCGAGCAGTACTTC. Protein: CASSTGWASGEQYF.

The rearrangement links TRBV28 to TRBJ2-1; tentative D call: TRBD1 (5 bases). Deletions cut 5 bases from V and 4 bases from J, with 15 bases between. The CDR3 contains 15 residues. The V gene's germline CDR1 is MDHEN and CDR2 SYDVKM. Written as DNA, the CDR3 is TGTGCCAGCAGTCCTCAGGGTAGCCGATACAATGAGCAGTTCTTC. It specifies CASSPQGSRYNEQFF.

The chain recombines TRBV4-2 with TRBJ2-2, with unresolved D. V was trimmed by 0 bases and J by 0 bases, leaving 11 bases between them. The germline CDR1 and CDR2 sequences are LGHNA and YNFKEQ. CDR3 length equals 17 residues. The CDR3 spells CASSQDHRVANTGELFF. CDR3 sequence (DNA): TGTGCCAGCAGCCAAGATCATCGGGTAGCGAACACCGGGGAGCTGTTTTTT.

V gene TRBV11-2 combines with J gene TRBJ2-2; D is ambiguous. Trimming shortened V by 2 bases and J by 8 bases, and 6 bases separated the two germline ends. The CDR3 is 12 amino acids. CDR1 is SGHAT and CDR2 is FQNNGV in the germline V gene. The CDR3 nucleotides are TGTGCCAGCAGCTTACCCAGAGGGGAGCTGTTTTTT. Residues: CASSLPRGELFF.

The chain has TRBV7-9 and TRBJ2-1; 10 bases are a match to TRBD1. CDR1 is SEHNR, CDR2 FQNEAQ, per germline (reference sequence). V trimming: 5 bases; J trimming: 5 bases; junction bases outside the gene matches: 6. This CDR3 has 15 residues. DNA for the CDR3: TGTGCCAGCAGCCGACGGGACAGGGGCGACAATGAGCAGTTCTTC. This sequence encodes CASSRRDRGDNEQFF.

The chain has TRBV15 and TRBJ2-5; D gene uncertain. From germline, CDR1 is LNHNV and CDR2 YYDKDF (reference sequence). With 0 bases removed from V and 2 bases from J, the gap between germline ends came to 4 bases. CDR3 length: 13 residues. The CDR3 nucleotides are TGTGCCACCAGCAGAGATCATCAAGAGACCCAGTACTTC. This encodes CATSRDHQETQYF.

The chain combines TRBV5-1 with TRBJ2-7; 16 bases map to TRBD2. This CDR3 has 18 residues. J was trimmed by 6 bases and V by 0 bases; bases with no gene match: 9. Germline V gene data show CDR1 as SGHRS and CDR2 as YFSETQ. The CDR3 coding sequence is TGCGCCAGCAGCTTGGGGGGACTAGCGGGAGGGAGTAAGTTCGAGCAGTACTTC. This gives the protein CASSLGGLAGGSKFEQYF. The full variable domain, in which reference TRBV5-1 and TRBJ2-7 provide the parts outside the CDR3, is KAGVTQTPRYLIKTRGQQVTLSCSPISGHRSVSWYQQTPGQGLQFLFEYFSETQRNKGNFPGRFSGRQFSNSRSEMNVSTLELGDSALYLCASSLGGLAGGSKFEQYFGPGTRLTVT.

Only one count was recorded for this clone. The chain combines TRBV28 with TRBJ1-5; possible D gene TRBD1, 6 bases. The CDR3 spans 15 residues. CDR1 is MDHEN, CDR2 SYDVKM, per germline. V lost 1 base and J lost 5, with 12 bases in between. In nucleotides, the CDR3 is TGTGCCAGCAGTTTATACAGGGCATTGGATCAGCCCCAGCATTTT. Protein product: CASSLYRALDQPQHF.

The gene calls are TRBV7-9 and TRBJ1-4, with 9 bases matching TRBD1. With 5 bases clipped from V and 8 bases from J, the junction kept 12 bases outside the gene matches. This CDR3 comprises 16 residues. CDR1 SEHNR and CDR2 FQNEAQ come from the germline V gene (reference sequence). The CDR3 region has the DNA TGTGCCAGCAGCCCGGGACCGGGACAGGGTGCCGAAAAACTGTTTTTT. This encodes CASSPGPGQGAEKLFF.

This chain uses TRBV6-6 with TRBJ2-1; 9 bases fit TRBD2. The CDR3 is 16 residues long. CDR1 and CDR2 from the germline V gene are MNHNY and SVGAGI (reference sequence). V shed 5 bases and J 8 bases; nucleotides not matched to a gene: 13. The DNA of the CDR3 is TGTGCCAGCAGTAGGGATGGCGGGAGGGCCTTGGATGAGCAGTTCTTC. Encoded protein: CASSRDGGRALDEQFF.

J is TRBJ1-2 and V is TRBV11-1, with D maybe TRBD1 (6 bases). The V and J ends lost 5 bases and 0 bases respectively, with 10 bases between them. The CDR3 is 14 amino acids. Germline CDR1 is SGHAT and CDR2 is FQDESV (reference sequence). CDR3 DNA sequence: TGTGCCAGCAGCGTGGACAGATCTAACTATGGCTACACCTTC. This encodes CASSVDRSNYGYTF.

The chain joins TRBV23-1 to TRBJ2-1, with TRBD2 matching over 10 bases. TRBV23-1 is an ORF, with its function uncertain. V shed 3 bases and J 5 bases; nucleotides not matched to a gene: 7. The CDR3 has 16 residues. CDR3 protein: CASSHRRLAGDNEQFF. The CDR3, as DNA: TGCGCCAGCAGTCACAGGCGGCTAGCGGGAGACAATGAGCAGTTCTTC.

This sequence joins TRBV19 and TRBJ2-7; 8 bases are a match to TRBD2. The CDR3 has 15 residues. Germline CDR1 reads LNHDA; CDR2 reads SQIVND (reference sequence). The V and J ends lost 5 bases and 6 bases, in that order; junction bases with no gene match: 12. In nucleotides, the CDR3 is TGTGCCAGTAGTCCATCGGGACTAGGCATCAGCGAGCAGTACTTC. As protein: CASSPSGLGISEQYF.

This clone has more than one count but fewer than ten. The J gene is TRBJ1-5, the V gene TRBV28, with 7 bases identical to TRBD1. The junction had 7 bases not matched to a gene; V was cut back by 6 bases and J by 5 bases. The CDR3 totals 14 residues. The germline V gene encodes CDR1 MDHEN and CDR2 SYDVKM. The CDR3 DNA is TGTGCCAGCAGAGACAGGGTGGTATATCAGCCCCAGCATTTT. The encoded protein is CASRDRVVYQPQHF.

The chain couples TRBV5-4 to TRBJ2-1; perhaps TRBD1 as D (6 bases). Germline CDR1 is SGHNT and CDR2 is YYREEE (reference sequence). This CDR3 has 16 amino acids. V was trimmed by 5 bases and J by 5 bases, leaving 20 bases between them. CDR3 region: CASSSLRDNLNNEQFF. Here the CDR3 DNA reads TGTGCCAGCAGTTCGCTCCGGGACAATCTAAACAATGAGCAGTTCTTC. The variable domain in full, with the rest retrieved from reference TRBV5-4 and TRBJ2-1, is ETGVTQSPTHLIKTRGQQVTLRCSSQSGHNTVSWYQQALGQGPQFIFQYYREEENGRGNFPPRFSGLQFPNYSSELNVNALELDDSALYLCASSSLRDNLNNEQFFGPGTRLTVL.

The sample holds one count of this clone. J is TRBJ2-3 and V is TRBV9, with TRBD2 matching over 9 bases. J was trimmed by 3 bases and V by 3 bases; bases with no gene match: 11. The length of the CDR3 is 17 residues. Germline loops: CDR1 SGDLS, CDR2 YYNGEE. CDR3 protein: CASSAKSGTSSTDTQYF. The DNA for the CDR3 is TGTGCCAGCAGCGCAAAGTCGGGGACTAGCTCGACAGATACGCAGTATTTT. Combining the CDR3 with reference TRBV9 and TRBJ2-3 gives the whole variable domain DSGVTQTPKHLITATGQRVTLRCSPRSGDLSVYWYQQSLDQGLQFLIQYYNGEERAKGNILERFSAQQFPDLHSELNLSSLELGDSALYFCASSAKSGTSSTDTQYFGPGTRLTVL.

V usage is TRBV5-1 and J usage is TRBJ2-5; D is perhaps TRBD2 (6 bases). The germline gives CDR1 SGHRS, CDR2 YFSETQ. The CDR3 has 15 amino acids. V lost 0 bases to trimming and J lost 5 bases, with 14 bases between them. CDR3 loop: CASSLASRDQETQYF. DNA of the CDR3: TGCGCCAGCAGCTTGGCCTCGCGGGATCAGGAGACCCAGTACTTC.